These 29 T cell receptor beta chains were all obtained from the same sample, sequenced in a study of CD8 T cells in ankylosing spondylitis. Findings and caveats of the study: In ankylosing spondylitis blood, a motif of roughly 8 highly homologous TCR beta variants appeared characteristic.

Using its own MiXCR run on the 5' RACE reads, TCRdb lists one record per CDR3 protein. The sample holds about 540,000 distinct CDR3 sequences, 9.5% to 15% seen once. These receptors lack a known antigen. Sequenced: blood, either unsorted or a sorted T cell fraction (not recorded which). The receptor source for this set is a male donor with ankylosing spondylitis.

This clonotype turned up a few times. The V and J genes are TRBV19 and TRBJ2-6; D uncertain. Per germline, CDR1 LNHDA and CDR2 SQIVND (reference sequence). This CDR3 has 15 residues. The V and J ends lost 3 bases and 0 bases respectively, with 6 bases between them. Here the CDR3 reads CASSMRISGANVLTF. DNA of the CDR3: TGTGCCAGTAGTATGCGGATCTCTGGGGCCAACGTCCTGACTTTC.

This clonotype was observed many times. The chain recombines TRBV20-1 with TRBJ1-2, with D perhaps TRBD1 (6 bases). Germline CDR1 reads DFQATT; CDR2 reads SNEGSKA (reference sequence). CDR3 length: 12 residues. The chain's CDR3 is CIWSGTRYGYTF. CDR3 coding DNA: TGCATATGGTCCGGGACACGTTATGGCTACACCTTC.

The chain recombines TRBV4-2 with TRBJ1-6; D is uncertain. CDR3 length: 13 amino acids. Trimming left V 0 bases short and J 14 bases short, with 11 bases between. The germline gives CDR1 LGHNA, CDR2 YNFKEQ. The CDR3 nucleotides read TGTGCCAGCAGCCAAGACCTGCTGGTGACCCTCCACTTT. The encoded protein is CASSQDLLVTLHF.

The chain carries TRBV3-1 and TRBJ2-4; D might be TRBD1 (6 bases). The CDR3 consists of 14 residues. The V end was cut by 3 bases, the J end by 1 base, with 7 bases between. Per the germline V gene, CDR1 is LGHDT and CDR2 is YNNKEL (reference sequence). CDR3 nucleotides: TGTGCCAGCAGCCAGGGGGCTGCCAAAAACATTCAGTACTTC. Translation: CASSQGAAKNIQYF.

The gene calls are TRBV20-1 and TRBJ1-3; D perhaps matches TRBD1 (5 bases). V gave up 6 bases and J gave up 0 bases, with 15 bases separating them. CDR1 is DFQATT and CDR2 is SNEGSKA in the germline V gene (reference sequence). The CDR3 runs to 15 residues. In DNA form, the CDR3 reads TGCAGTGCCGAGACAGAGAACAGCTCTGGAAACACCATATATTTT. Its translation: CSAETENSSGNTIYF.

The chain uses TRBV6-1 and TRBJ2-2, with 14 bases matching TRBD2. J was trimmed by 6 bases and V by 1 base; bases with no gene match: 1. CDR1 and CDR2 from the germline V gene are MNHNS and SASEGT. The CDR3 runs to 16 residues. The CDR3 bases are TGTGCCAGCAGTGAAGAGGGACTAGCGGGAGCCGGGGAGCTGTTTTTT. It encodes CASSEEGLAGAGELFF.

This clonotype was seen a handful of times. This sequence joins TRBV13 and TRBJ2-3, with 11 nucleotides matching TRBD2. The V gene's germline CDR1 is PRHDT and CDR2 FYEKMQ (reference sequence). There are 20 residues in the CDR3. Trimming took 5 bases from V and 2 from J; bases not matched to a gene: 18. CDR3 DNA: TGTGCCAGCAGCCCCAGAGCACTAGCGGGAGTCCCTCAATACACAGATACGCAGTATTTT. As protein: CASSPRALAGVPQYTDTQYF.

This clonotype came up a few times. V gene TRBV3-1 combines with J gene TRBJ2-5; D is perhaps TRBD1 (5 bases). Per germline, CDR1 LGHDT and CDR2 YNNKEL (reference sequence). The CDR3 contains 13 residues. Trimming cost V 5 bases and J 5 bases, with 12 bases left between them. The CDR3 loop reads CASSYDRVETQYF. CDR3 coding DNA: TGTGCCAGCAGCTATGACAGAGTCGAGACCCAGTACTTC.

This clonotype came up a few times. J is TRBJ2-1 and V is TRBV11-2; TRBD2 matches 11 bases. The CDR3 spans 18 residues. V shed 3 bases and J 9 bases; nucleotides not matched to a gene: 16. Germline CDR1 is SGHAT and CDR2 is FQNNGV. CDR3 loop: CASSLGGGLAALQGEQFF. In DNA form, the CDR3 reads TGTGCCAGCAGCTTGGGCGGGGGACTAGCGGCCCTACAGGGTGAGCAGTTCTTC.

There are a few counts of this clonotype. The J gene is TRBJ1-2, the V gene TRBV10-3; TRBD1 aligns across 7 bases. Trimming removed 6 bases from V and 7 bases from J; junction bases left unmatched: 8. Looked up from germline, CDR1 is ENHRY and CDR2 is SYGVKD. The CDR3 sequence is 13 residues long. CDR3 nucleotide sequence: TGTGCCATCAGGTCACAGGGGCAGGGTGGCTACACCTTC. This encodes CAIRSQGQGGYTF.

Many counts were recorded for this clonotype. This chain uses TRBV10-3 with TRBJ2-2; D might be TRBD2 (5 bases). Deletions cut 6 bases from V and 6 bases from J, with 14 bases between. Germline V CDR1 and CDR2: ENHRY, SYGVKD. This CDR3 is built from 14 residues. CDR3 loop: CAIRDSEDPGELFF. The CDR3 nucleotides read TGTGCCATCAGGGACTCAGAGGATCCCGGGGAGCTGTTTTTT.

The chain joins TRBV19 to TRBJ2-3; TRBD1 matches 7 bases. After removal of 1 base from V and 2 bases from J, the junction contained 3 bases not matched to a gene. CDR1 and CDR2 (germline): LNHDA, SQIVND (reference sequence). This CDR3 is 15 amino acids long. The CDR3 DNA sequence: TGTGCCAGTAGTATAGGGGGGACAGTCACAGATACGCAGTATTTT. Amino acid sequence: CASSIGGTVTDTQYF.

The chain joins TRBV27 to TRBJ2-1; TRBD2 agrees at 9 bases. CDR1 MNHEY and CDR2 SMNVEV come from the germline V gene (reference sequence). With V trimmed by 5 bases and J by 10 bases, 6 bases remained unmatched. The CDR3 runs 13 residues. The CDR3 loop is CASSPGLAQEQFF. CDR3 nucleotides: TGTGCCAGCAGTCCGGGACTAGCACAGGAGCAGTTCTTC.

This clonotype was seen ten or more times. The chain is built from TRBV20-1 and TRBJ2-4; D is uncertain. V lost 4 bases and J 8 bases, leaving 12 bases between the germline ends. Germline values: CDR1 DFQATT, CDR2 SNEGSKA (reference sequence). The CDR3 runs to 12 residues. CDR3 DNA: TGCAGTGCTATCTTCCCCGGCGACATTCAGTACTTC. Amino acids: CSAIFPGDIQYF.

This clonotype was seen only once. The rearrangement links TRBV2 to TRBJ1-1, with D perhaps TRBD1 (6 bases). The V end lost 8 bases, the J end lost 0 bases, and 19 bases lay between the germline ends. The CDR3 is made up of 16 amino acids. CDR1 SNHLY and CDR2 FYNNEI come from the germline V gene. In DNA, the CDR3 is TGTGCCAGCTGGGGGGCCAGCCGTGGGATGAACACTGAAGCTTTCTTT. The encoded protein is CASWGASRGMNTEAFF.

V gene TRBV5-1 combines with J gene TRBJ1-1, with 8 positions matching TRBD1. CDR1 is SGHRS, CDR2 YFSETQ, per germline. V was clipped by 1 base and J by 0 bases; unmatched bases: 2. The CDR3 loop spans 15 amino acids. The CDR3 DNA reads TGCGCCAGCAGCTTGCAGACAGGGGTGAACACTGAAGCTTTCTTT. This encodes CASSLQTGVNTEAFF.

CDR3 amino acids: CASSTSGSYEQFF. In DNA, the CDR3 is TGCGCCAGCTCTACTAGCGGGAGTTATGAGCAGTTCTTC. The J gene is TRBJ2-1, the V gene TRBV5-1, with 11 bases fitting TRBD2. Germline V gene data show CDR1 as SGHRS and CDR2 as YFSETQ. V dropped 7 bases and J dropped 8; count of bases not matched to a gene: 5. The CDR3 is made up of 13 amino acids.

The chain recombines TRBV29-1 with TRBJ2-5, with no clear D. CDR1 and CDR2 from the germline V gene are SQVTM and ANQGSEA. The CDR3 is made up of 10 amino acids. V lost 3 bases, J lost 7 bases, and 6 bases lay in between. CDR3 bases: TGCAGCGTTGAGGAAGGGACCCAGTACTTC. Its protein product is CSVEEGTQYF.

There are many counts of this clonotype. The chain has TRBV29-1 and TRBJ1-2; D may be TRBD1 (6 bases). The CDR3 has 14 amino acids. Germline V gives CDR1 SQVTM, CDR2 ANQGSEA. Deletions cut 2 bases from V and 7 bases from J, with 17 bases between. The CDR3 coding sequence is TGCAGCGTTGAACTAGGGACACGATCCTCTGGCTACACCTTC. Amino acids: CSVELGTRSSGYTF. The full variable domain, rest sourced from reference TRBV29-1 and TRBJ1-2, is SAVISQKPSRDICQRGTSLTIQCQVDSQVTMMFWYRQQPGQSLTLIATANQGSEATYESGFVIDKFPISRPNLTFSTLTVSNMSPEDSSIYLCSVELGTRSSGYTFGSGTRLTVV.

Only a few counts were recorded for this clonotype. This chain joins TRBV2 and TRBJ2-3; 10 positions agree with TRBD2. The CDR3 loop spans 13 amino acids. V shed 6 bases and J 6 bases; nucleotides not matched to a gene: 3. From germline, CDR1 is SNHLY and CDR2 FYNNEI. CDR3 amino acids: CASRAGGPDTQYF. The CDR3, as DNA: TGTGCCAGCAGAGCGGGAGGGCCGGATACGCAGTATTTT.

This clonotype was seen more than once but under ten times. V is TRBV15 and J is TRBJ1-2; D might be TRBD1 (6 bases). Germline loops: CDR1 LNHNV, CDR2 YYDKDF (reference sequence). The CDR3 extends over 15 amino acids. V was cut by 0 bases and J by 1 base, with 9 bases left in between. The CDR3 is CATSRDGRGNYGYTF. The CDR3 bases are TGTGCCACCAGCAGAGATGGCAGGGGTAACTATGGCTACACCTTC. Looking up the rest from reference TRBV15 and TRBJ1-2 gives the full variable domain: DAMVIQNPRYQVTQFGKPVTLSCSQTLNHNVMYWYQQKSSQAPKLLFHYYDKDFNNEADTPDNFQSRRPNTSFCFLDIRSPGLGDTAMYLCATSRDGRGNYGYTFGSGTRLTVV.

This clonotype was seen only a few times. This chain uses TRBV12-5 with TRBJ2-7, with D unresolved. Germline V gene data show CDR1 as LGHNT and CDR2 as FRNRAP. Trimming shortened V by 3 bases and J by 4 bases, and 10 bases separated the two germline ends. The CDR3 length is 13 residues. The CDR3 protein is CASGFSLGYEQYV. CDR3 DNA sequence: TGTGCTAGTGGTTTTTCCCTCGGTTACGAGCAGTACGTC.

The V call is TRBV6-5, the J call TRBJ1-1; D is unclear. The V end was cut by 2 bases, the J end by 3 bases, with 7 bases between. Germline CDR1 is MNHEY and CDR2 is SVGAGI. The CDR3 totals 13 residues. The CDR3 region is CASSYMWHTEAFF. The DNA for the CDR3 is TGTGCCAGCAGTTACATGTGGCACACTGAAGCTTTCTTT.

This clonotype was picked up a small number of times. The V and J genes are TRBV5-5 and TRBJ1-3; no firm D call. Germline CDR1 and CDR2: SGHKS and YYEKEE (reference sequence). This CDR3 is 14 amino acids long. Trimming stripped 2 bases from V and 8 bases from J, with 14 bases between. As DNA, the CDR3 is TGTGCCAGCAGCTTACTACCGACCGAGGACACCATATATTTT. This translates into CASSLLPTEDTIYF. The full variable domain, its missing parts supplied by reference TRBV5-5 and TRBJ1-3, is DAGVTQSPTHLIKTRGQQVTLRCSPISGHKSVSWYQQVLGQGPQFIFQYYEKEERGRGNFPDRFSARQFPNYSSELNVNALLLGDSALYLCASSLLPTEDTIYFGEGSWLTVV.

There are a few counts of this clonotype. The chain links TRBV2 to TRBJ2-1; no clear D gene. The germline V gene encodes CDR1 SNHLY and CDR2 FYNNEI. The CDR3 is 17 amino acids. The V and J ends lost 4 bases and 4 bases respectively, with 20 bases between them. CDR3 residues: CASSGPGLGGLYNEQFF. CDR3 sequence (DNA): TGTGCCAGCAGTGGCCCCGGGTTGGGCGGCCTGTACAATGAGCAGTTCTTC.

A few counts support this clonotype. This chain joins TRBV30 and TRBJ2-1; D is perhaps TRBD2 (6 bases). CDR1 is GTSNPN, CDR2 SVGIG, per germline (reference sequence). Trimming cost V 2 bases and J 0 bases, with 8 bases left between them. This CDR3 spans 14 amino acids. The CDR3 sequence is CAWSRRGSYNEQFF. The CDR3 nucleotides read TGTGCCTGGAGTCGGCGGGGCTCCTACAATGAGCAGTTCTTC.

This sequence joins TRBV9 and TRBJ2-3; D unresolved. With 4 bases removed from V and 5 bases from J, the gap between germline ends came to 11 bases. Germline lookup yields CDR1 SGDLS and CDR2 YYNGEE. The CDR3 sequence is 13 residues long. This chain's CDR3 is CASSTPLEDTQYF. CDR3 coding DNA: TGTGCCAGCAGCACCCCTCTAGAAGATACGCAGTATTTT. Full variable domain (outside the CDR3, taken from reference TRBV9 and TRBJ2-3): DSGVTQTPKHLITATGQRVTLRCSPRSGDLSVYWYQQSLDQGLQFLIQYYNGEERAKGNILERFSAQQFPDLHSELNLSSLELGDSALYFCASSTPLEDTQYFGPGTRLTVL.

The chain combines TRBV5-1 with TRBJ2-7, with D unresolved. CDR1 and CDR2 (germline): SGHRS, YFSETQ. V was pared by 2 bases and J by 1 base, with 22 bases between. The CDR3 is 18 amino acids. CDR3 sequence: CASSFDGFSGLPSYEQYF. In DNA, the CDR3 is TGCGCCAGCAGCTTTGACGGTTTTTCTGGGCTTCCGTCCTACGAGCAGTACTTC.

This clonotype was observed at least ten times. The chain links TRBV25-1 to TRBJ1-5, with D unresolved. CDR1 is MGHDK and CDR2 is SYGVNS in the germline V gene. Trimming left V 6 bases short and J 5 bases short, with 11 bases between. The CDR3 has 13 residues. CDR3 residues: CASRQGPDQPQHF. CDR3 DNA sequence: TGTGCCAGCAGGCAAGGTCCAGATCAGCCCCAGCATTTT.